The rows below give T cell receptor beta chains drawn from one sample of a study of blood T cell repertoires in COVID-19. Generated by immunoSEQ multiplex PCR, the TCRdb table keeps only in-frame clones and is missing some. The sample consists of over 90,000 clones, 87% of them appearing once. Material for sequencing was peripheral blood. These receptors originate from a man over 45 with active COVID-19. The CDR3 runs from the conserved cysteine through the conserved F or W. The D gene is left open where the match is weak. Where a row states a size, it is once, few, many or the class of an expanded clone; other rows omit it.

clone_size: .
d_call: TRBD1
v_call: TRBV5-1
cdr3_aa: CASRPDRGSEKLFF

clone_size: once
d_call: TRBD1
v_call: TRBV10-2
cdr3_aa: CASRDRGPTNNEQFF

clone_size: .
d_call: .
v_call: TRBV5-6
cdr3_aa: CASRVGLGGDTQYF

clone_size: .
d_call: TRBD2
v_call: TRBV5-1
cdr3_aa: CASSLRSSGSNEQFF

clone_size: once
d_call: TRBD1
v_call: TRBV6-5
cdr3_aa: CASRPPTGRNTEAFF

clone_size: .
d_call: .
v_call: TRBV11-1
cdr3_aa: CASSLRGAGNTIYF

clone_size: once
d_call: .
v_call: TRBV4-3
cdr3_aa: CASSHGVRGATDTQYF

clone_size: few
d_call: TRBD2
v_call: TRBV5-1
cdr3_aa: CASSSSGSGGETQYF

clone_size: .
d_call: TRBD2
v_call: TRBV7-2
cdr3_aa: CASSLVVRGGLSDTQYF

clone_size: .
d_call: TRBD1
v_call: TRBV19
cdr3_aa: CASRGDRLNSGANVLTF

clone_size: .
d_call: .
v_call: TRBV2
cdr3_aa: CASQARAGALLSEQYF

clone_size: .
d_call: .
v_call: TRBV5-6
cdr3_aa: CASSQVGLGPGYNEQFF

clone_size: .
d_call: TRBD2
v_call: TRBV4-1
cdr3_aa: CASSQGLAGVNTGELFF

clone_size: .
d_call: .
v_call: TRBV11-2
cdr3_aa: CASSSWNARGKTEAFF

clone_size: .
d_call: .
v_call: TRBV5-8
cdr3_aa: CASSLAGLSAETQYF

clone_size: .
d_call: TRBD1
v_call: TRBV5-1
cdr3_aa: CASSQQGEQFF

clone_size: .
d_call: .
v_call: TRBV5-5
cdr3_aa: CASSPLGNTEAFF

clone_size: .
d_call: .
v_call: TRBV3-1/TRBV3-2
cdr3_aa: CASSQVRGFGNTGELFF

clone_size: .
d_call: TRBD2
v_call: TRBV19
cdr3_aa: CASSIVASGGGFQETQYF

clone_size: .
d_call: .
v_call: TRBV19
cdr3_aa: CASSALMVSSSGNTIYF

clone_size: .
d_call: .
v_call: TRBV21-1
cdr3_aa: CASRRTGEGKGYTF

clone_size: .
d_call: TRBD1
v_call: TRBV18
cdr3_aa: CASSPQGALNYEQYF

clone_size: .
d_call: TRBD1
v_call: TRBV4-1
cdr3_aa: CASSQHRQGRGGGYTF

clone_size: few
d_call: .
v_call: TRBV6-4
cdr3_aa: CASIGGMIF

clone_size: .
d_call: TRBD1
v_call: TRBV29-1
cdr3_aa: CSVLGGQGKVGYTF

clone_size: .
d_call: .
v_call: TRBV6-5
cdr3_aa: CASSRREDTEAFF

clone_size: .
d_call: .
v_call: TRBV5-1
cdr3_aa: CASSLSFGTGISF

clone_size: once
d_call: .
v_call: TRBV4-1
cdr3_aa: CASSRLQGSEQFF

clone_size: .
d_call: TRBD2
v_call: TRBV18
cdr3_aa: CASSPSGAADTQYF

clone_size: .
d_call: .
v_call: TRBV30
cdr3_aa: CAWQRGTTGELFF

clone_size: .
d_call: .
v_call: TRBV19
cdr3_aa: CASSMRLGGLAGANVLTF

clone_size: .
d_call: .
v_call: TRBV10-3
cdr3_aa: CAISESVGLAFF

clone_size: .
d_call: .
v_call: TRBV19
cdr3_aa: CASTQGKTQYF

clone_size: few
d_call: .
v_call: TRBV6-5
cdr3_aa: CALYRGTGELFF

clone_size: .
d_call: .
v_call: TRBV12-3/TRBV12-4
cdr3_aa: CASSPQSYEQYF

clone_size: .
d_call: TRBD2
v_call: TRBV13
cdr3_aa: CASSWTSGGRGELFF

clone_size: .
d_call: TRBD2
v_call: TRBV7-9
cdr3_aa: CASSLGGTILAKNIQYF

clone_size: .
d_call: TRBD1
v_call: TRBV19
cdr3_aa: CASSRGQGGNQPQHF

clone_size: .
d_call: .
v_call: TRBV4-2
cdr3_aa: CASSQIERALQETQYF

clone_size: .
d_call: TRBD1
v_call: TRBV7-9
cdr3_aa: CASSLGGTAQETQYF

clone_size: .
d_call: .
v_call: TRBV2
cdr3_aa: CASRRTVEYEQYF

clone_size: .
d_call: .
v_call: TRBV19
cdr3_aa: CASTPRGWQNYGYTF

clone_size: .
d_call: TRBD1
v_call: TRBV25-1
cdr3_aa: CASSDSPGQLKETQYF

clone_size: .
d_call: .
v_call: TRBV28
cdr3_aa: CASSPGRGYTEAFF

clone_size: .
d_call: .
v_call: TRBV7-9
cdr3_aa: CASSLGQVAEAFF

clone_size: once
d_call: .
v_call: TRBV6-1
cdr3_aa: CASSPEGYGYTF

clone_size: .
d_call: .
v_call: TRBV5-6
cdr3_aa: CASSLDRDGYTF

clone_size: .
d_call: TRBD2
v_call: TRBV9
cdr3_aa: CASSAPSLPPGLAGGHSYNEQFF

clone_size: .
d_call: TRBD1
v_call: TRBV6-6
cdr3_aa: CASSRTGGEQPQHF

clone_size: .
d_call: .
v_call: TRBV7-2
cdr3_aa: CASSLPKPVGDTQYF

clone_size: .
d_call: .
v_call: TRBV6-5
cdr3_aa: CASSTQATYEQYF

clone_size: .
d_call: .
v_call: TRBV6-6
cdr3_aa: CASSYLRVNSPLHF

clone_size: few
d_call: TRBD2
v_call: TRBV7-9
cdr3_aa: CASSLAGGHRDTQYF

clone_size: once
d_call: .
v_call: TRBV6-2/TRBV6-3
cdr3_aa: CASSYIGGKFYEQYF

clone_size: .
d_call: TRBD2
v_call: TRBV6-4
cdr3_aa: CASRERGSSYNEQFF

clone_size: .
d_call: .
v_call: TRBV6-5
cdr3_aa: CASSSTETQNEKLFF

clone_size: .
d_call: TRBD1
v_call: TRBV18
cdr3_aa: CASSLAQGDTEAFF